This TCR beta chain is from a study of neurological immune-mediated disorders. This clonotype appeared once. What it binds is not known. Libraries from sorted cells each used approximately 990,000 CD4+ or CD8+ T cells. Per sequencing run, 15-18 subjects together gave over 160 million TCR-beta sequences. MiXCR, run by TCRdb on the 5' RACE reads, gives a single entry per CDR3 protein. The repertoire holds 30,000 to 35,000 distinct CDR3 sequences, less than 5% seen once, with around a quarter in the top ten. Overall study findings and caveats: HTLV-1-associated myelopathy led in TCR clonal expansion, while multiple sclerosis ranked lowest, below healthy controls.

Material: CD4+ T cells from blood. The receptor's source is a middle-aged woman in good health.

The CDR3 here is CASSPNPSPQETQYF. Written as DNA, the CDR3 is TGTGCCAGCAGCCCCAACCCTAGTCCCCAAGAGACCCAGTACTTC. The chain couples TRBV7-3 to TRBJ2-5; the D is unclear. CDR3 length equals 15 residues. Trimming removed 5 bases from V and 1 base from J, with 14 bases in between. From germline, CDR1 is SGHTA and CDR2 FQGTGA.